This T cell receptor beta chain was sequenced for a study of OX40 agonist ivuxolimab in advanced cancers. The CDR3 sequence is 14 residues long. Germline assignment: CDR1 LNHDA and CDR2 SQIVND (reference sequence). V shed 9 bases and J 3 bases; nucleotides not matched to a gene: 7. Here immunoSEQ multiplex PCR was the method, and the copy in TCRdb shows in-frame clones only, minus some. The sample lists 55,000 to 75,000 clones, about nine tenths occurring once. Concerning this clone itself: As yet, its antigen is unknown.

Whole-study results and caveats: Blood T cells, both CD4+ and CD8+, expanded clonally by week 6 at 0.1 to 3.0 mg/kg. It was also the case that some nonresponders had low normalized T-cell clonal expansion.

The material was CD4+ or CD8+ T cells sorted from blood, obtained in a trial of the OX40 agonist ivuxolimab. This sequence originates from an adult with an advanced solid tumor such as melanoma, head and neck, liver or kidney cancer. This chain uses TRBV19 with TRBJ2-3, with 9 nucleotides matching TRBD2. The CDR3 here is CASAIAGATDTQYF. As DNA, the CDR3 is TGTGCCAGCGCTATAGCGGGAGCAACAGATACGCAGTATTTT. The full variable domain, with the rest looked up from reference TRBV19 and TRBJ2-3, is DGGITQSPKYLFRKEGQNVTLSCEQNLNHDAMYWYRQDPGQGLRLIYYSQIVNDFQKGDIAEGYSVSREKKESFPLTVTSAQKNPTAFYLCASAIAGATDTQYFGPGTRLTVL.